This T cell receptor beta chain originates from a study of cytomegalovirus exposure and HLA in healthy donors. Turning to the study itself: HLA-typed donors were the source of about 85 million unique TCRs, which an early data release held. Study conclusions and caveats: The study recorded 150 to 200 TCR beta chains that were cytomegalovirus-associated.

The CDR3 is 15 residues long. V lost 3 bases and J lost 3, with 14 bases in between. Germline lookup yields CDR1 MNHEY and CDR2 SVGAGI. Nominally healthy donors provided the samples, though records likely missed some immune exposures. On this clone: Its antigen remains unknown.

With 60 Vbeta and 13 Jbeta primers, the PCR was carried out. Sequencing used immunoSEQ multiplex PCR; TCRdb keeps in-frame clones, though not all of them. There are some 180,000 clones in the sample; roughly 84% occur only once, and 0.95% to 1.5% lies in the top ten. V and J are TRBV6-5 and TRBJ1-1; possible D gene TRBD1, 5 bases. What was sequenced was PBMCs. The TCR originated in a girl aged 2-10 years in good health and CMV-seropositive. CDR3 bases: TGTGCCAGCAGTTATGGAGGGATCAGGGACACTGAAGCTTTCTTT. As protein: CASSYGGIRDTEAFF.